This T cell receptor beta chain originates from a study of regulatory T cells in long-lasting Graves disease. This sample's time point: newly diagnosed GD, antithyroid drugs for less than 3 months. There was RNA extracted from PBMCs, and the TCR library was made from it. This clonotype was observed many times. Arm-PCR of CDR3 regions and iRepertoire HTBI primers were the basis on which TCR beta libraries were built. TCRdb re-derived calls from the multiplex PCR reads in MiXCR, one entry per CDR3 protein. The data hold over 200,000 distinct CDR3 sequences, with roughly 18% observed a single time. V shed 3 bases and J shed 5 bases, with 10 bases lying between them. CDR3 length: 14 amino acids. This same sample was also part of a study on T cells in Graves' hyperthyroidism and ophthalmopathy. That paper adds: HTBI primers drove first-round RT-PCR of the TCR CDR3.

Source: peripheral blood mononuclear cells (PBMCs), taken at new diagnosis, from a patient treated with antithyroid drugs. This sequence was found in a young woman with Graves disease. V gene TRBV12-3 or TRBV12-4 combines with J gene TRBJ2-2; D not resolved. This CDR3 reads CASSLMEKTGELFF. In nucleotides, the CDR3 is TGTGCCAGCAGTTTGATGGAGAAAACCGGGGAGCTGTTTTTT.